The present entry profiles one TCR beta chain with its context. This record belongs to a study of blood T cell repertoires in COVID-19. At the level of the study: The United States, Italy and Spain provided the acute and convalescent COVID-19 samples. T cells, B-cell-depleted T cells, or PBMCs provided the cDNA or gDNA that served as material.

Per the authors' pipeline: Using reference gene primer amplification, nucleated cell counts were estimated. This table comes from immunoSEQ multiplex PCR, and its TCRdb copy is limited to in-frame clones, with some not included. V and J calls and clone size come straight from that table; D and trimming were deduced from the DNA. Among about 98,000 clones listed, approximately 89% were seen once. This CDR3 has 14 amino acids. The ends lost 1 base at V and 1 base at J; junction bases unmatched: 1. CDR1 and CDR2 from the germline V gene are SGHRS and YFSETQ. Source material: peripheral blood. The rearrangement links TRBV5-1 to TRBJ1-2, with TRBD1 matching over 7 bases. This receptor was taken from a man aged 50-59 years with acute or convalescent COVID-19. DNA of the CDR3: TGCGCCAGCAGCTTGACAGGGGATAACTATGGCTACACCTTC. Protein product: CASSLTGDNYGYTF.